Below, 16 T cell receptor beta chains from the same sample are listed, as sequenced in a study of T cell repertoires in cytomegalovirus infection. No cognate antigen is known for these TCRs. TCRdb re-called the reads with MiXCR, one entry per CDR3 protein. The data hold about 570,000 distinct CDR3 sequences, with approximately 40% observed a single time. Sequencing was performed on cultured PBMCs, taken from culture after CMV antigen stimulation. All receptors derive from a human donor in good health (CMV status not recorded). Some clones in this sample may be carry-over from other donors' samples.

This chain connects TRBV11-2 to TRBJ2-7; a weak D match, TRBD2 (6 bases). Trimming shortened V by 7 bases and J by 3 bases, and 16 bases separated the two germline ends. The V gene's germline CDR1 is SGHAT and CDR2 FQNNGV. There are 14 residues in the CDR3. The CDR3 reads CASTLGGVSYEQYF. CDR3 DNA: TGTGCCAGCACGCTGGGAGGAGTAAGCTACGAGCAGTACTTC.

The gene calls are TRBV4-1 and TRBJ1-6; the D is unclear. V lost 3 bases, J lost 6 bases, and 15 bases lay in between. CDR3 length: 16 amino acids. CDR1 and CDR2 from the germline V gene are MGHRA and YSYEKL. In DNA, the CDR3 is TGCGCCAGCAGCCACGATATCCGGGCCTTTAATTCACCCCTCCACTTT. This codes for CASSHDIRAFNSPLHF.

The gene calls are TRBV7-2 and TRBJ1-2; D is unresolved. From germline, CDR1 is SGHTA and CDR2 FQGNSA. V was trimmed by 8 bases and J by 2 bases, leaving 9 bases between them. The CDR3 runs to 12 residues. This CDR3 is CASDGTNYGYTF. The CDR3 bases are TGTGCCAGCGATGGTACAAACTATGGCTACACCTTC.

The chain couples TRBV6-1 to TRBJ1-3; D is unclear. Trimming removed 5 bases at V and 4 bases at J, with 9 bases between. Per the germline V gene, CDR1 is MNHNS and CDR2 is SASEGT. The CDR3 contains 13 residues. This chain's CDR3 is CASSLDGGNTIYF. In nucleotides, the CDR3 is TGTGCCAGCAGTTTGGACGGGGGAAACACCATATATTTT.

The chain employs TRBV12-3 or TRBV12-4 and TRBJ1-1; the D gene is possibly TRBD1 (5 bases). V shed 6 bases and J shed 7 bases, with 15 bases lying between them. The CDR3 extends over 13 amino acids. This CDR3 is CASSPWGNIEAFF. DNA of the CDR3: TGTGCCAGCAGCCCCTGGGGGAATATTGAAGCTTTCTTT.

This clonotype was observed a handful of times. The J gene is TRBJ2-7, the V gene TRBV11-2, with 7 positions matching TRBD2. The V and J ends lost 7 bases and 3 bases, in that order; junction bases with no gene match: 12. Per the germline V gene, CDR1 is SGHAT and CDR2 is FQNNGV. The CDR3 runs 15 residues. The CDR3, as DNA: TGTGCCAGCACCAAGGCGGGACTACTCCTCTACGAGCAGTACTTC. Translation: CASTKAGLLLYEQYF.

This clonotype was recorded a few times. The chain recombines TRBV4-2 with TRBJ2-1; D gene unclear. With 5 bases removed from V and 5 bases from J, the gap between germline ends came to 19 bases. Germline-derived CDR1 and CDR2 are LGHNA and YNFKEQ. The CDR3 extends over 16 amino acids. Here the CDR3 DNA reads TGTGCCAGCAGCTCGCCGTGGAAGGTAAAAGACAATGAGCAGTTCTTC. Translation: CASSSPWKVKDNEQFF.

This clonotype has only a few counts. The chain is built from TRBV28 and TRBJ1-6; 7 nucleotides align to TRBD1. This CDR3 spans 17 amino acids. CDR1 is MDHEN and CDR2 is SYDVKM in the germline V gene. J was trimmed by 13 bases and V by 2 bases; bases with no gene match: 17. The CDR3: CASSLGQTWTGRQPLHF. CDR3 nucleotide sequence: TGTGCCAGCAGTTTAGGTCAAACCTGGACAGGTCGCCAGCCCCTCCACTTT.

V is TRBV7-2 and J is TRBJ2-3, with D possibly matching TRBD2 (5 bases). CDR3 length: 12 amino acids. The V gene lost 5 bases and the J gene lost 13 bases, with 16 bases spanning the gap. The V gene's germline CDR1 is SGHTA and CDR2 FQGNSA. The CDR3 DNA reads TGTGCCAGCAGCGCAGGACTTTATGGAGAGTATTTT. Encoded protein: CASSAGLYGEYF.

The chain uses TRBV7-2 and TRBJ2-1; TRBD2 matches 11 bases. CDR3 length equals 15 residues. Germline V gene lookup returns CDR1 SGHTA and CDR2 FQGNSA. The V and J ends lost 1 base and 6 bases, in that order; junction bases with no gene match: 2. The CDR3 bases are TGTGCCAGCAGCTTAGTGGGACTAGCGGTCAATGAGCAGTTCTTC. Protein sequence: CASSLVGLAVNEQFF.

V usage is TRBV5-3 and J usage is TRBJ1-1; 9 bases agree with TRBD1. TRBV5-3 is an open reading frame, and its role is uncertain. V lost 4 bases to trimming and J lost 3 bases; unmatched junction nucleotides: 10. The CDR3 runs 16 residues. CDR3 in amino acids: CARSTPGTGTHTEAFF. The CDR3 DNA follows: TGTGCCAGAAGCACGCCCGGGACAGGGACCCACACTGAAGCTTTCTTT.

This clonotype occurred a few times. The chain employs TRBV7-8 and TRBJ1-1; 11 bases fit TRBD1. The CDR3 has 18 residues. In germline, CDR1 is SGHVS, CDR2 FQNEAQ. The trim removed 4 bases at V and 6 bases at J, leaving 16 bases unmatched. For the CDR3, the DNA is TGTGCCAGCAGCTCACCCGGCACCGGGGCGGACAGGGGGCCTGAAGCTTTCTTT. Its translation is CASSSPGTGADRGPEAFF. The complete variable domain, with remaining parts taken from reference TRBV7-8 and TRBJ1-1, reads GAGVSQSPRYKVAKRGQDVALRCDPISGHVSLFWYQQALGQGPEFLTYFQNEAQLDKSGLPSDRFFAERPEGSVSTLKIQRTQQEDSAVYLCASSSPGTGADRGPEAFFGQGTRLTVV.

The V call is TRBV15, the J call TRBJ1-4; D gene uncertain. Deletions cut 5 bases from V and 4 bases from J, with 11 bases between. This CDR3 contains 14 residues. Germline V gives CDR1 LNHNV, CDR2 YYDKDF (reference sequence). CDR3 DNA sequence: TGTGCCACCAGCCCCCCCTCGGTTAATGAAAAACTGTTTTTT. It codes for CATSPPSVNEKLFF.

The genes are TRBV12-3 or TRBV12-4 and TRBJ1-3; D is unclear. Trimming removed 7 bases from V and 7 bases from J, with 11 bases in between. CDR3 length equals 12 residues. CDR3 in amino acids: CASTFSGNTIYF. The CDR3 region has the DNA TGTGCCAGCACCTTCAGCGGGAACACCATATATTTT.

The V call is TRBV7-2, the J call TRBJ2-5, with D perhaps being TRBD1 or TRBD2 (5 bases each). CDR1 SGHTA and CDR2 FQGNSA come from the germline V gene. CDR3 length: 13 amino acids. V was pared by 8 bases and J by 5 bases, with 15 bases between. DNA for the CDR3: TGTGCCAGCCGCCCCGATGGGGGTGAGACCCAGTACTTC. This sequence encodes CASRPDGGETQYF.

In its sample, this clonotype was seen a few times. This chain links TRBV12-3 or TRBV12-4 with TRBJ2-2, with D hard to call. This CDR3 region has 16 residues. V lost 5 bases and J 7 bases, leaving 20 bases between the germline ends. CDR3 protein: CASSPQAFEDDGELFF. The DNA of the CDR3 is TGTGCCAGCAGTCCTCAGGCTTTTGAAGATGACGGGGAGCTGTTTTTT.